This entry features one TCR beta chain sequence. The antigen is not known. In the source study's methods: Clinicopathological groups supplied CDR3 differences that were used to build a distant-metastasis classifier for papillary thyroid cancer. Via MiXCR, TCRdb re-called the PCR reads. The V and J calls here are based on TCRdb, not the publication. Among 8,000 to 10,000 clones listed, about a third were seen once. The sample originates from a study of metastatic and nonmetastatic thyroid tumors. Overall study: Repertoires were compared across blood and tumor or nodule tissue from malignant and benign thyroid patients. Study outcomes and limitations: It was reportedly found that TCR beta diversity was significantly higher in malignant thyroid tumors than in benign nodules, a difference seen in both blood and tumor samples.

Among the patients, none had received any treatment before thyroid surgery. Germline values: CDR1 SGHNT, CDR2 YENEEA. Trimming stripped 6 bases from V and 13 bases from J, with 13 bases between. This CDR3 has 12 residues. This sequence originates from a female donor with papillary thyroid cancer or a benign thyroid nodule (not recorded which). Some clones in this sample may be carry-over from other donors' samples. The chain has TRBV11-3 and TRBJ1-6; D remains unclear. Input material: tumor tissue. CDR3 nucleotide sequence: TGTGCCAGCAGTGAATCGGGAGGTCCCCTCCACTTT. Its protein product is CASSESGGPLHF.